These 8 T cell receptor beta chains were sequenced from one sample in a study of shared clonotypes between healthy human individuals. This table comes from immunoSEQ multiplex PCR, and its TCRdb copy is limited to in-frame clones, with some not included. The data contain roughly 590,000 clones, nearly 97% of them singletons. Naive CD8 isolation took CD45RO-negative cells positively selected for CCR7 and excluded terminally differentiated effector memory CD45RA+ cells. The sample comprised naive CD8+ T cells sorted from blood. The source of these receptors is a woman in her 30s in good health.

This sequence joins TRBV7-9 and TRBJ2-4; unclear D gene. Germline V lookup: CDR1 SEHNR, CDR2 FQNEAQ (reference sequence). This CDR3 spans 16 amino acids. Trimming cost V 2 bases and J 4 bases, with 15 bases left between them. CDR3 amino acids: CASSLLLGGPKNIQYF. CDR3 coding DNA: TGTGCCAGCAGCTTACTTCTGGGCGGACCTAAAAACATTCAGTACTTC. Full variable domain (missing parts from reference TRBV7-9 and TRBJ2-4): DTGVSQNPRHKITKRGQNVTFRCDPISEHNRLYWYRQTLGQGPEFLTYFQNEAQLEKSRLLSDRFSAERPKGSFSTLEIQRTEQGDSAMYLCASSLLLGGPKNIQYFGAGTRLSVL.

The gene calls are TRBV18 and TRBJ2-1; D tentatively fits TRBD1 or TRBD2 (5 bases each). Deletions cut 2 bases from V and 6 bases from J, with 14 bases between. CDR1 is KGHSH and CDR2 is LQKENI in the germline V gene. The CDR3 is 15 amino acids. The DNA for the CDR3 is TGTGCCAGCTCACCAGCACGGGGCCCTACCAATGAGCAGTTCTTC. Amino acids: CASSPARGPTNEQFF.

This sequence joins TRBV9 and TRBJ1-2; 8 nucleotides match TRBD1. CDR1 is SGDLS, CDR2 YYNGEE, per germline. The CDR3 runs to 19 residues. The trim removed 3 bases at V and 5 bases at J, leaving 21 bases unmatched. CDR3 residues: CASSGTQGGDRRQLYGYTF. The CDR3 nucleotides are TGTGCCAGCAGCGGCACACAGGGGGGCGATCGTCGACAATTATATGGCTACACCTTC.

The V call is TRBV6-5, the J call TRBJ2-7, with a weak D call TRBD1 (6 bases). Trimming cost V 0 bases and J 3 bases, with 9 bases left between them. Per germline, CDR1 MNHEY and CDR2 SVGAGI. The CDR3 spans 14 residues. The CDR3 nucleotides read TGTGCCAGCAGTTACTCGTCACAGGGCTACGAGCAGTACTTC. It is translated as CASSYSSQGYEQYF.

The CDR3 coding sequence is TGTGCCAGCAGTTTGACAGGAGGGGGGTATGGCTACACCTTC. As protein: CASSLTGGGYGYTF. The chain joins TRBV27 to TRBJ1-2; D is perhaps TRBD1 (6 bases). Trimming shortened V by 3 bases and J by 5 bases, and 13 bases separated the two germline ends. This CDR3 is built from 14 residues. Germline V gene sequence: CDR1 MNHEY, CDR2 SMNVEV (reference sequence).

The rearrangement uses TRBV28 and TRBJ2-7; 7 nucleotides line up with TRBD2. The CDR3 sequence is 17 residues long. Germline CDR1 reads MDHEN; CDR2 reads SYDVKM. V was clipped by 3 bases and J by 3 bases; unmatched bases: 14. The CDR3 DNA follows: TGTGCCAGCAGTTTCGCCCCTCTAGCGGAAACTAACTACGAGCAGTACTTC. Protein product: CASSFAPLAETNYEQYF.

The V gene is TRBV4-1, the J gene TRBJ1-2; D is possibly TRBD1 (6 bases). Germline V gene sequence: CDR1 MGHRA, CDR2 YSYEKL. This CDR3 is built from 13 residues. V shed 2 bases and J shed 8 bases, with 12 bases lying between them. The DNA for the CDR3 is TGCGCCAGCAGCCAACGAGGGGGACGGGGCTACACCTTC. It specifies CASSQRGGRGYTF.

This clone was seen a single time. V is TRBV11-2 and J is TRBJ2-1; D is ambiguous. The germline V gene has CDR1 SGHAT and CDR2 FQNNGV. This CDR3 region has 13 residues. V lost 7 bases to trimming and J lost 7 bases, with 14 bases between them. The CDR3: CASTLKVVNEQFF. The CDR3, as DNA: TGTGCCAGCACCCTAAAGGTGGTTAATGAGCAGTTCTTC.